This TCR beta chain was recovered during a study of T cell responses to AZD1222 COVID-19 vaccine. Study-wide results and caveats: Donors were chiefly white British, with a greater number of females, and clonal diversity was perhaps underestimated. Following two doses of AZD1222, Spike-specific TCR breadth and depth rose.

A note on this clone: Its antigen is undetermined.

Trimming took off 8 bases at V and 7 bases at J, with 15 bases between the two ends. The CDR3 contains 13 residues. Germline CDR1 reads SGHDN; CDR2 reads FVKESK. The repertoire was sequenced with immunoSEQ multiplex PCR; TCRdb's copy has only in-frame clones and lacks some. The table records about 140,000 clones, roughly 90% of them present only once. The sequence was collected from an adult in good health. This sample comprised peripheral blood, obtained on day 0 of AZD1222 vaccination. The chain employs TRBV14 and TRBJ1-3; D is undetermined. CDR3 amino acids: CASRKKGANTIYF. For the CDR3, the DNA is TGTGCCAGCCGTAAGAAGGGAGCGAACACCATATATTTT. The whole variable domain, filled in from reference TRBV14 and TRBJ1-3, reads EAGVTQFPSHSVIEKGQTVTLRCDPISGHDNLYWYRRVMGKEIKFLLHFVKESKQDESGMPNNRFLAERTGGTYSTLKVQPAELEDSGVYFCASRKKGANTIYFGEGSWLTVV.